This TCR beta chain was retrieved from a study of regulatory T cells. Primers: 52 TRBV forward and 13 TRBJ reverse. Data came from immunoSEQ multiplex PCR; TCRdb stores just in-frame clones and leaves some out. The top ten clones hold approximately 1.3% of a sample with under 30,000 clones, more than 70% of them seen once. Patients aged 2 to 39 years had fewer naive T cells. CDR3 length equals 13 residues. Looked up from germline, CDR1 is SEHNR and CDR2 is FQNEAQ (reference sequence). V lost 3 bases to trimming and J lost 5 bases, with 10 bases between them. Notes on the study in general: Hydrophobic residues at CDR3 positions 6 and 7 were enriched in conventional CD4+ T cells of CD3G-deficient patients.

As concerns this clone: Its specificity is unknown.

This rearrangement joins TRBV7-9 to TRBJ2-5; D gene ambiguous. Material for sequencing was conventional CD4+ T cells sorted from blood. The receptor comes from a child aged 5 to 17 with CD3G deficiency. In nucleotides, the CDR3 is TGTGCCAGCAGCTTCGGAGTGGATGAGACCCAGTACTTC. This sequence encodes CASSFGVDETQYF.